Listed below are T cell receptor beta chains from one sample, sequenced in a study of blood T cells in healthy people across ages. Using its own MiXCR run on the 5' RACE reads, TCRdb lists one record per CDR3 protein. Of 650,000 to 800,000 distinct CDR3 sequences in the sample, under 55% were seen once. Sample: blood. Receptors originate from a man between 60 and 70 years old in good health. Both conserved end residues are trimmed from each CDR3.

TRBJ1-5	TRBV29-1	SVGDSYSNQPQH
TRBJ2-5	TRBV27	ASSFPDRDYQETQY
TRBJ2-3	TRBV4-2	ASSQATSGKSDTQY
TRBJ2-3	TRBV9	ASSVEGGSTDTQY
TRBJ2-1	TRBV11-2	ASRHPGTDVSYNEQF
TRBJ2-4	TRBV25-1	ASSGRQGGNIQY
TRBJ2-7	TRBV30	AWMVQGTYEQY
TRBJ2-1	TRBV7-2	ASGSGTTTAEQF
TRBJ2-3	TRBV29-1	SAPGGGTDTQY
TRBJ1-2	TRBV6-6	ASSYANRQGGYGYT
TRBJ2-5	TRBV20-1	SADRGSEETQY
TRBJ2-3	TRBV10-3	ATRGSANSDTQY
TRBJ2-5	TRBV12-3/TRBV12-4	ASSATQETQY
TRBJ1-5	TRBV6-1	ASSQTWGGGGSNQPQH
TRBJ2-3	TRBV12-3/TRBV12-4	ASSSGLAGGAGTRY
TRBJ2-1	TRBV6-5	ASSYYFQNNEQF
TRBJ2-7	TRBV6-6	ASSPAPGTYEQY
TRBJ1-2	TRBV29-1	SATGFNYGYT
TRBJ2-5	TRBV29-1	SVGGRGWETQY
TRBJ2-7	TRBV4-2	ASSQWHEDEQY
TRBJ2-1	TRBV6-5	ASSHGQERGYNEQF
TRBJ1-2	TRBV20-1	SAPPQGRNGYT
TRBJ1-5	TRBV6-2/TRBV6-3	ASRTPGGQPQH
TRBJ2-5	TRBV5-6	ASRLRGAGQETQY
NA	TRBV6-5	ASSYGTGTDEQY
TRBJ2-3	TRBV20-1	SDTGVQGTDTQY
TRBJ2-5	TRBV7-2	ASSPWDRGDETQY
TRBJ2-1	TRBV20-1	SARDSLAGYNEQF
TRBJ2-5	TRBV18	ASSPQEQETQY
TRBJ2-1	TRBV6-2/TRBV6-3	ASSYVSGSYNEQF
TRBJ2-7	TRBV6-5	ASSDGGVAEQY
TRBJ2-1	TRBV29-1	SEKSGGLGNEQF
TRBJ2-5	TRBV19	ARRSRIQETQY
NA	TRBV6-1	ASSEFGGMGYEQY
TRBJ1-6	TRBV4-1	ASSQDYRDRGFGNSPLH
TRBJ1-1	TRBV5-1	ASSLRTQENTEAF
TRBJ2-4	TRBV7-2	ASALARGMAKNIQY
TRBJ2-2	TRBV25-1	AGGGLAGELF
TRBJ2-4	TRBV30	AWNEGELAKNIQY
TRBJ2-1	TRBV13	ASSLGDPNSYNEQF
TRBJ2-7	TRBV20-1	SARDPLTYEQY
TRBJ2-2	TRBV29-1	SVYRGDTGELF
TRBJ2-5	TRBV28	ASSASGGLGSFQETQY
TRBJ2-7	TRBV7-2	ASSLAPQFYTQY
TRBJ1-1	TRBV20-1	SARAGQGSAEAF
TRBJ2-1	TRBV7-2	ASSRVAVSYNEQF
TRBJ1-1	TRBV24-1	ATSGTGGASEAF
TRBJ1-1	TRBV7-8	ASSLGPGQSTEAF
TRBJ1-2	TRBV7-9	ASSFEWGGGSNYGYT